Listed below are T cell receptor beta chains from one sample, sequenced in a study of T cell responses to AZD1222 COVID-19 vaccine. Assay used: immunoSEQ multiplex PCR; TCRdb lists only in-frame clones, some missing. In the table there are 140,000 to 150,000 clones, around 92% of which are singletons. The specimen was peripheral blood, collected 28 days after the second AZD1222 dose. Every receptor here comes from an adult who received the AZD1222 COVID-19 vaccine. The CDR3 runs from the conserved cysteine through the conserved F or W. A D gene is named only where the DNA matches it firmly. The listing skips clone size in some rows; elsewhere it reads once, few, many or a size class.

TRBV5-4,TRBJ1-2,-,13,TRBD1,TGTGCCAGCAGCCTAGGACAGGACTATGGCTACACCTTC,CASSLGQDYGYTF
TRBV5-4,TRBJ1-1,-,13,-,TGTGCCAGCAGACAGGGAACGGACACTGAAGCTTTCTTT,CASRQGTDTEAFF
TRBV19,TRBJ2-7,-,14,-,TGTGCCAGTAGTATTAACAGGAACTCCTACGAGCAGTACTTC,CASSINRNSYEQYF
TRBV11-2,TRBJ2-7,-,15,-,TGTGCCAGCAGCTCCGCGGACCCAAGCTCCTACGAGCAGTACTTC,CASSSADPSSYEQYF
TRBV5-6,TRBJ1-4,-,14,-,TGTGCCAGCAGCATCATCGCAACTAATGAAAAACTGTTTTTT,CASSIIATNEKLFF
TRBV27,TRBJ2-1,-,14,-,TGTGCCAGCAGTTTAGACAGCTCCTACAATGAGCAGTTCTTC,CASSLDSSYNEQFF
TRBV29-1,TRBJ2-4,-,14,TRBD1,TGCAGCGTTGCCCAGGGGGTGGCCAAAAACATTCAGTACTTC,CSVAQGVAKNIQYF
TRBV30,TRBJ2-2,-,14,TRBD1,TGTGCCTGCCGACAGGGAGTCAACACCGGGGAGCTGTTTTTT,CACRQGVNTGELFF
TRBV6-5,TRBJ1-3,-,14,-,TGTGCCAGCACCCGAGGGGAACCTGGAAACACCATATATTTT,CASTRGEPGNTIYF
TRBV19,TRBJ2-7,-,17,TRBD2,TGTGCCAGTAGTATAGCCCTCGGCCAGCGGGGCTCCTACGAGCAGTACTTC,CASSIALGQRGSYEQYF
TRBV2,TRBJ1-5,-,14,TRBD1,TGTGCCAGCAGGGACAGGGTGAGCAATCAGCCCCAGCATTTT,CASRDRVSNQPQHF
TRBV10-3,TRBJ1-6,once,15,-,TGTGCCATCAACCCTACGGGCCAGAATAATTCACCCCTCCACTTT,CAINPTGQNNSPLHF
TRBV6-5,TRBJ2-7,-,12,TRBD1,TGTGCCAGCACCTGGGACAGCTACGAGCAGTACTTC,CASTWDSYEQYF
TRBV19,TRBJ2-1,-,13,TRBD2,TGTGCCAGTAGTCCCCGACTAGCAAGTGAGCAGTTCTTC,CASSPRLASEQFF
TRBV28,TRBJ1-2,-,15,-,TGTGCCAGCAGTATTAGACAGGCAACTAACTATGGCTACACCTTC,CASSIRQATNYGYTF
TRBV7-8,TRBJ2-3,-,14,-,TGTGCCAGCAAGGGGGGAACGGGAACAGATACGCAGTATTTT,CASKGGTGTDTQYF
TRBV9,TRBJ2-3,-,20,TRBD2,TGTGCCAGCAGCGTAGAATGGACTAGCGGGCACTATCCTAGCACAGATACGCAGTATTTT,CASSVEWTSGHYPSTDTQYF
TRBV24-1,TRBJ2-5,-,16,TRBD1,TGTGCCACCAGTGAGGCCGGACAGGGGCGTAAGGAGACCCAGTACTTC,CATSEAGQGRKETQYF
TRBV21-1,TRBJ1-3,-,15,-,TGTGCCAGCAGCAGAATTGACAGGGTACGGAACACCATATATTTT,CASSRIDRVRNTIYF
TRBV7-2,TRBJ2-1,-,15,TRBD2,TGTGCCAGCAGCTTAGTAGCTAGCGGCGTCAATGAGCAGTTCTTC,CASSLVASGVNEQFF
TRBV27,TRBJ2-7,-,15,-,TGTGCCAGCAGTTCCCGACCGACAGGCCCCTACGAGCAGTACTTC,CASSSRPTGPYEQYF
TRBV13,TRBJ2-6,-,17,-,TGTGCCAGCAGCTTAGGCGACAGACTCTCTGGGGCCAACGTCCTGACTTTC,CASSLGDRLSGANVLTF
TRBV5-5,TRBJ1-5,-,14,-,TGTGCCAGCAGCTTGGTTCAGGGGAATCAGCCCCAGCATTTT,CASSLVQGNQPQHF
TRBV5-4,TRBJ2-5,-,13,-,TGTGCCAGCAGCTCAACGTACCAAGAGACCCAGTACTTC,CASSSTYQETQYF
TRBV7-2,TRBJ1-5,-,17,-,TGTGCCAGCAGTTTAACTCCGCAGGGATATAGCAATCAGCCCCAGCATTTT,CASSLTPQGYSNQPQHF